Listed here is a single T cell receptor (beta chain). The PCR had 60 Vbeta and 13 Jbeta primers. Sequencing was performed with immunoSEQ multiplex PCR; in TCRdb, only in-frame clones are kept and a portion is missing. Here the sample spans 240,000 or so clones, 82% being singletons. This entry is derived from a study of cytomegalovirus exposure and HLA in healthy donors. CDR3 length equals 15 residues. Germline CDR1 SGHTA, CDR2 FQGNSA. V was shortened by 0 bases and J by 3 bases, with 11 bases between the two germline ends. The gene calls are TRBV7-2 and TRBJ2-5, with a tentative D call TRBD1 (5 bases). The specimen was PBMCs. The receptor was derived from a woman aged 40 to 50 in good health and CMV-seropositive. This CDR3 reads CASSLAVKGEETQYF. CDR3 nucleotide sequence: TGTGCCAGCAGCTTAGCGGTGAAAGGGGAAGAGACCCAGTACTTC.